Listed below are T cell receptor beta chains from one sample, sequenced in a study of circulating tumor DNA in untreated peripheral T-cell lymphoma. Measured with immunoSEQ multiplex PCR; TCRdb has only the in-frame clones, and not every one. The top ten hold approximately 60% of the sample, which has 6,200 or so clones, more than 55% seen once. Sequenced material: tumor tissue. These receptors originate from a human donor with peripheral T-cell lymphoma. CDR3s include the opening cysteine and the closing phenylalanine or tryptophan. A D gene is named only where the DNA matches it firmly. Rows may omit the clone size; those that give it use once, few, many or a size class.

-	TRBV19	TRBJ1-1	-	CASSIVPGVPTEAFF	TGTGCCAGTAGTATAGTGCCAGGGGTACCCACTGAAGCTTTCTTT
-	TRBV6-8	TRBJ2-1	TRBD2	CASSRTSRRSYNEQFF	TGTGCCAGCAGTCGGACTAGCCGTCGCTCCTACAATGAGCAGTTCTTC
-	TRBV23-1	TRBJ2-1	-	CASSQGVPVIYNEQFF	TGCGCCAGCAGCCAAGGGGTGCCCGTTATCTACAATGAGCAGTTCTTC
-	TRBV28	TRBJ2-7	-	CASSFGRRFHEQYF	TGTGCCAGCAGTTTCGGCAGGCGTTTCCACGAGCAGTACTTC
-	TRBV6-8	TRBJ1-6	TRBD1	CASSEATGSPLHF	TGTGCCAGCAGTGAGGCGACAGGGTCACCCCTCCACTTT
few	TRBV6-1	TRBJ1-6	-	CASSEEEVSSYNSPLHF	TGTGCCAGCAGTGAAGAGGAGGTTAGCTCCTATAATTCACCCCTCCACTTT
-	TRBV18	TRBJ2-7	-	CASSPLERSLSYEQYF	TGTGCCAGCTCACCCCTCGAGCGGAGCCTATCCTACGAGCAGTACTTC
few	TRBV5-1	TRBJ2-7	-	CASSLKWFLTRYEQYF	TGCGCCAGCAGCTTGAAATGGTTCCTAACCCGCTACGAGCAGTACTTC
medium-sized	TRBV15	TRBJ2-1	-	CATSRSSSYNEQFF	TGTGCCACCAGCAGGAGTAGTAGCTACAATGAGCAGTTCTTC
once	TRBV6-8	TRBJ1-5	TRBD1	CASSFQGVNQPQHF	TGTGCCAGCAGTTTCCAGGGGGTGAATCAGCCCCAGCATTTT
-	TRBV18	TRBJ2-3	TRBD2	CASSPGLETDTQYF	TGTGCCAGCTCACCGGGACTAGAAACAGATACGCAGTATTTT
few	TRBV29-1	TRBJ1-1	-	CSASSRNTEAFF	TGCAGCGCCAGCAGCAGGAACACTGAAGCTTTCTTT
once	TRBV6-8	TRBJ2-5	TRBD1	CASSSGTGGGETQYF	TGTGCCAGCAGTTCCGGGACAGGGGGCGGGGAGACCCAGTACTTC
-	TRBV14	TRBJ2-2	-	CASSLNQADTGELFF	TGTGCCAGCAGCCTGAATCAGGCCGACACCGGGGAGCTGTTTTTT
medium-sized	TRBV18	TRBJ2-1	-	CASYTGGAGVNEQFF	TGTGCCAGCTATACAGGGGGGGCTGGTGTAAATGAGCAGTTCTTC
-	TRBV28	TRBJ1-1	TRBD1	CASRTLTGVRNTEAFF	TGTGCCAGCAGAACCTTGACAGGGGTAAGGAACACTGAAGCTTTCTTT
-	TRBV6-8	TRBJ2-5	-	CASTIDGIETQYF	TGTGCCAGCACTATAGACGGGATAGAGACCCAGTACTTC
once	TRBV5-1	TRBJ2-2	-	CASSVGVNTGELFF	TGCGCCAGCAGTGTGGGAGTGAACACCGGGGAGCTGTTTTTT
-	TRBV19	TRBJ1-3	-	CASSLTGSSGNTIYF	TGTGCCAGTAGTCTCACAGGCAGCTCTGGAAACACCATATATTTT
-	TRBV7-6	TRBJ2-7	TRBD2	CASSFGTSSYEQYF	TGTGCCAGCAGCTTTGGGACTAGCTCCTACGAGCAGTACTTC
-	TRBV18	TRBJ1-2	-	CASSPTRGNYGYTF	TGTGCCAGCTCACCGACCAGGGGTAACTATGGCTACACCTTC
-	TRBV28	TRBJ1-5	-	CASNAPGRFNQPQHF	TGTGCCAGCAATGCCCCGGGACGCTTCAATCAGCCCCAGCATTTT
few	TRBV6-8	TRBJ2-3	TRBD2	CARRRSREGTDTQYF	TGTGCTAGGCGAAGGAGTAGGGAGGGAACAGATACGCAGTATTTT
-	TRBV11-1	TRBJ2-7	TRBD1	CASSTTRTGGGEQYF	TGTGCCAGCAGCACCACCCGGACAGGGGGAGGAGAGCAGTACTTC
once	TRBV11-3	TRBJ1-2	TRBD1	CASSSPRVQQGRGHFGYTF	TGTGCCAGCAGCTCCCCCCGAGTTCAACAGGGGAGAGGGCATTTTGGCTACACCTTC
once	TRBV28	TRBJ2-3	TRBD1	CASSFRDRTDTQYF	TGTGCCAGCAGTTTTAGGGACAGGACAGATACGCAGTATTTT
-	TRBV7-1	TRBJ2-3	TRBD1	CASSATGAPDTQYF	TGTGCCAGCAGCGCGACAGGGGCCCCAGATACGCAGTATTTT
-	TRBV19	TRBJ2-1	TRBD2	CASSRWTSGGAEPSYNEQFF	TGTGCCAGTAGTCGATGGACTAGCGGGGGCGCCGAGCCATCCTACAATGAGCAGTTCTTC
few	TRBV11-3	TRBJ1-3	TRBD1	CASTRQGYSGNTIYF	TGTGCCAGCACCAGACAGGGGTATAGTGGAAACACCATATATTTT
-	TRBV1	TRBJ2-3	-	CASSQRLAGRGTDTQYF	TGCGCCAGCAGCCAAAGACTAGCGGGACGTGGCACAGATACGCAGTATTTT
-	TRBV14	TRBJ2-7	-	CASSQGGLYEQYF	TGTGCCAGCAGCCAAGGTGGGTTATACGAGCAGTACTTC
-	TRBV28	TRBJ2-3	TRBD2	CASSLWGGPGTDTQYF	TGTGCCAGCAGTTTATGGGGAGGGCCTGGCACAGATACGCAGTATTTT
-	TRBV10-2	TRBJ2-2	TRBD2	CASRESGGGTGELFF	TGCGCCAGCAGGGAGAGCGGGGGCGGGACCGGGGAGCTGTTTTTT
few	TRBV19	TRBJ2-3	TRBD1	CASSPVYRGRLITDTQYF	TGTGCCAGTAGCCCTGTCTACAGGGGGCGCTTAATTACAGATACGCAGTATTTT
-	TRBV9	TRBJ2-5	-	CASSETARGVSETQYF	TGTGCCAGCAGTGAAACCGCGCGGGGAGTTTCTGAGACCCAGTACTTC
-	TRBV18	TRBJ2-3	-	CASRGPSTDTQYF	TGTGCCAGCCGGGGGCCGAGCACAGATACGCAGTATTTT
few	TRBV28	TRBJ2-1	-	CASSRPGEIYNEQFF	TGTGCCAGCAGTCGACCGGGGGAGATTTACAATGAGCAGTTCTTC
-	TRBV23-1	TRBJ1-4	-	CASGHNGTPTLNEKLFF	TGCGCCAGCGGACATAATGGGACACCGACCCTTAATGAAAAACTGTTTTTT
once	TRBV30	TRBJ2-1	TRBD2	CASTTSGSYNEQFF	TGTGCCTCCACAACTAGCGGATCCTACAATGAGCAGTTCTTC